This T cell receptor beta chain was observed in a study of cytomegalovirus exposure and HLA in healthy donors. Germline assignment: CDR1 MNHEY and CDR2 SMNVEV (reference sequence). Deletions cut 0 bases from V and 4 bases from J, with 10 bases between. CDR3 size: 14 residues. The primer mix had 60 Vbeta and 13 Jbeta primers. Profiled with immunoSEQ multiplex PCR; TCRdb holds only in-frame clones, not every one. Of 60,000 or so clones in the sample, approximately 88% are singletons; the top ten hold about 1.6%. On this clone itself: The antigen is unknown.

Findings of the study overall: Some V segments (TRBV6-2 and TRBV6-3 among them) were excluded as indistinguishable. A later analysis found most CMV-associated TCR beta chains apparently HLA-restricted. Data from an earlier analysis indicated that most TCR beta V segments were productive either about 87% or about 30% of the time. Common viral pathogens seemed to be connected with several of the most significant clusters, according to a later analysis.

Sequencing input: PBMCs. The rearrangement links TRBV27 to TRBJ2-7, with D perhaps TRBD1 (6 bases). The TCR sequence derives from a man between 25 and 39 years old in good health and CMV-seropositive. CDR3 loop: CASSLSDRSYEQYF. The CDR3 DNA follows: TGTGCCAGCAGTTTATCGGACAGATCATACGAGCAGTACTTC.